The 19 T cell receptor beta chains in this list originate from one sample, sequenced in a study of cytomegalovirus exposure and HLA in healthy donors (TCRdb year 2017). Receptor amplification or capture employed the immunoSEQ multiplex PCR assay. A mixture of 60 forward primers for TCR Vbeta segments and 13 reverse primers for TCR Jbeta segments was used in the multiplex PCR. TCRdb mirrors the immuneACCESS table, restricted to in-frame sequences. Some clones are absent from its copies; in checked studies, under half trace to an unresolved V gene, and the reason for the others is unknown. This sample holds nearly 110,000 clones; around 82% were observed only once. About 1.5% of the sample comes from the top ten. The sequenced sample consisted of PBMCs. These receptors were taken from a man in his forties or fifties in good health and CMV-seronegative.

This chain links TRBV13 with TRBJ2-3, with TRBD2 as a possible D gene (7 bases). CDR1 PRHDT and CDR2 FYEKMQ come from the germline V gene (reference sequence). V lost 4 bases and J 0 bases, leaving 17 bases between the germline ends. CDR3 length: 17 amino acids. In DNA form, the CDR3 reads TGTGCCAGCAGCTCGGGGGGCCGACATACTAGCACAGATACGCAGTATTTT. It specifies CASSSGGRHTSTDTQYF.

The chain carries TRBV2 and TRBJ2-3, with 8 bases that match TRBD1. This CDR3 is 14 amino acids long. V dropped 1 base and J dropped 5; count of bases not matched to a gene: 2. Looked up from germline, CDR1 is SNHLY and CDR2 is FYNNEI. The CDR3 is CASSEGQGIDTQYF. The CDR3 region has the DNA TGTGCCAGCAGTGAAGGACAGGGGATAGATACGCAGTATTTT.

The chain is built from TRBV6-1 and TRBJ2-1; 10 bases are shared with TRBD1. Germline assignment: CDR1 MNHNS and CDR2 SASEGT. This CDR3 comprises 14 residues. Trimming took 4 bases from V and 7 from J; bases not matched to a gene: 4. Here the CDR3 reads CASSGRDRGNEQFF. The DNA of the CDR3 is TGTGCCAGCAGTGGCCGGGACAGGGGTAATGAGCAGTTCTTC.

The V gene is TRBV19, the J gene TRBJ1-6, with D tentatively TRBD1 (6 bases). The CDR3 length is 14 residues. Germline CDR1 LNHDA, CDR2 SQIVND (reference sequence). V lost 5 bases and J lost 6, with 11 bases in between. CDR3 region: CASSDGQTNSPLHF. The CDR3, as DNA: TGTGCCAGTAGTGACGGACAGACTAATTCACCCCTCCACTTT.

The chain carries TRBV2 and TRBJ1-3; possibly TRBD1 for D (6 bases). Germline V gene sequence: CDR1 SNHLY, CDR2 FYNNEI. Trimming took 6 bases from V and 9 from J, leaving 15 bases between them. The CDR3 totals 13 residues. The CDR3 is CASRQDSGGTIYF. CDR3 DNA sequence: TGTGCCAGCAGGCAGGACAGCGGCGGCACCATATATTTT. Filled out from reference TRBV2 and TRBJ1-3, the complete variable domain reads EPEVTQTPSHQVTQMGQEVILRCVPISNHLYFYWYRQILGQKVEFLVSFYNNEISEKSEIFDDQFSVERPDGSNFTLKIRSTKLEDSAMYFCASRQDSGGTIYFGEGSWLTVV.

CDR3 protein: CSARAGTSEFF. The CDR3, as DNA: TGCAGTGCTCGGGCCGGGACTAGTGAGTTCTTC. This chain joins TRBV20-1 and TRBJ2-1, with 8 nucleotides matching TRBD2. This CDR3 spans 11 amino acids. The germline V gene encodes CDR1 DFQATT and CDR2 SNEGSKA (reference sequence). V lost 5 bases to trimming and J lost 14 bases; unmatched junction nucleotides: 8.

The CDR3 region is CAWTQQGYSNQPQHF. DNA of the CDR3: TGTGCCTGGACCCAACAGGGGTATAGCAATCAGCCCCAGCATTTT. V is TRBV30 and J is TRBJ1-5; 7 bases line up with TRBD1. CDR3 length: 15 amino acids. V was clipped by 4 bases and J by 0 bases; unmatched bases: 6. Germline V lookup: CDR1 GTSNPN, CDR2 SVGIG (reference sequence).

This clone has only one observation. The CDR3 nucleotides are TGTGCCAGCAGCCCGGCCTACAGGGGAAATGGCTACACCTTC. This sequence encodes CASSPAYRGNGYTF. The V gene is TRBV7-2, the J gene TRBJ1-2, with 7 bases identical to TRBD1. CDR3 size: 14 residues. Germline CDR1 is SGHTA and CDR2 is FQGNSA. J gave up 6 bases and V 5 bases, and 9 bases lay outside the gene matches.

This chain joins TRBV6-1 and TRBJ2-5; 9 bases are shared with TRBD1. The germline V gene has CDR1 MNHNS and CDR2 SASEGT. V was pared by 3 bases and J by 5 bases, with 4 bases of the junction left unmatched. This CDR3 contains 14 residues. The chain's CDR3 is CASSEYRGLETQYF. The CDR3 nucleotides read TGTGCCAGCAGTGAGTACAGGGGGCTGGAGACCCAGTACTTC.

The chain is built from TRBV9 and TRBJ2-3; tentatively, D is TRBD2 (5 bases). CDR3 length equals 16 residues. From germline, CDR1 is SGDLS and CDR2 YYNGEE. Trimming removed 4 bases at V and 6 bases at J, with 21 bases between. The chain's CDR3 is CASSMRGLPSTDTQYF. CDR3 nucleotide sequence: TGTGCCAGCAGCATGAGAGGACTTCCCTCAACGGATACGCAGTATTTT.

J is TRBJ2-1 and V is TRBV29-1; 11 bases map to TRBD2. This CDR3 contains 16 residues. Germline assignment: CDR1 SQVTM and CDR2 ANQGSEA. J was trimmed by 5 bases and V by 3 bases; bases with no gene match: 9. The CDR3 nucleotides are TGCAGCGTTGAGGAGCGGGGACTAGCGGAAAACAATGAGCAGTTCTTC. Translation gives CSVEERGLAENNEQFF.

The chain couples TRBV5-4 to TRBJ2-1, with 10 bases identical to TRBD2. In germline, CDR1 is SGHNT, CDR2 YYREEE (reference sequence). The V segment lost 4 bases and the J segment 4 bases; nucleotides outside the gene matches: 5. This CDR3 has 15 residues. CDR3 nucleotides: TGTGCCAGCAGCCGGACTAGCGGAGATTACAATGAGCAGTTCTTC. Translated, it gives CASSRTSGDYNEQFF.

The rearrangement links TRBV5-6 to TRBJ2-1; D is unclear. This CDR3 region has 14 residues. Trimming took off 4 bases at V and 9 bases at J, with 17 bases between the two ends. CDR1 and CDR2 (germline): SGHDT, YYEEEE. Here the CDR3 DNA reads TGTGCCAGCAGCATGGTTCTCAGCGCGGTTGAGCAGTTCTTC. Its translation is CASSMVLSAVEQFF.

The chain combines TRBV7-9 with TRBJ2-5; 7 nucleotides agree with TRBD1. There are 14 residues in the CDR3. Germline V gene sequence: CDR1 SEHNR, CDR2 FQNEAQ (reference sequence). V shed 5 bases and J 2 bases; nucleotides not matched to a gene: 5. CDR3 in amino acids: CASSRGQYQETQYF. CDR3 bases: TGTGCCAGCAGCCGGGGACAGTATCAAGAGACCCAGTACTTC.

The rearrangement links TRBV6-4 to TRBJ1-5; 9 bases match TRBD1. The V gene end was trimmed by 3 bases and the J gene end by 5 bases; junction bases not matched to a gene: 2. The CDR3 is 14 amino acids. Per the germline V gene, CDR1 is MRHNA and CDR2 is SNTAGT. The CDR3, as DNA: TGTGCCAGCAGTGAACAGGGGGCAGATCAGCCCCAGCATTTT. Translating it yields CASSEQGADQPQHF.

The gene calls are TRBV5-8 and TRBJ2-7; D is possibly TRBD1 (6 bases). Looked up from germline, CDR1 is SGHTS and CDR2 is YDEGEE. V shed 0 bases and J shed 0 bases, with 10 bases lying between them. The CDR3 has 15 residues. CDR3 in DNA: TGTGCCAGCAGCTTGGGGTCAGGGGACTCCTACGAGCAGTACTTC. Amino acid sequence: CASSLGSGDSYEQYF.

The chain links TRBV11-3 to TRBJ1-1, with no clear D. Germline V gene data show CDR1 as SGHNT and CDR2 as YENEEA. Trimming removed 2 bases from V and 1 base from J, with 5 bases in between. The CDR3 runs 13 residues. This CDR3 reads CASSLISNTEAFF. CDR3 nucleotides: TGTGCCAGCAGCTTAATCTCGAACACTGAAGCTTTCTTT.

This chain joins TRBV6-1 and TRBJ2-3; possible D gene TRBD1, 5 bases. CDR1 is MNHNS, CDR2 SASEGT, per germline. The CDR3 length is 19 residues. V lost 0 bases, J lost 1 base, and 20 bases lay in between. This CDR3 reads CASSEALWTFGGGTDTQYF. For the CDR3, the DNA is TGTGCCAGCAGTGAAGCGCTGTGGACATTTGGTGGCGGCACAGATACGCAGTATTTT.

The rearrangement links TRBV29-1 to TRBJ1-3, with 7 bases that match TRBD1. Germline lookup yields CDR1 SQVTM and CDR2 ANQGSEA. The CDR3 is made up of 14 amino acids. V shed 5 bases and J 0 bases; nucleotides not matched to a gene: 4. CDR3 nucleotides: TGCAGCGTTCTACAGGGGACCTCTGGAAACACCATATATTTT. The encoded protein is CSVLQGTSGNTIYF.